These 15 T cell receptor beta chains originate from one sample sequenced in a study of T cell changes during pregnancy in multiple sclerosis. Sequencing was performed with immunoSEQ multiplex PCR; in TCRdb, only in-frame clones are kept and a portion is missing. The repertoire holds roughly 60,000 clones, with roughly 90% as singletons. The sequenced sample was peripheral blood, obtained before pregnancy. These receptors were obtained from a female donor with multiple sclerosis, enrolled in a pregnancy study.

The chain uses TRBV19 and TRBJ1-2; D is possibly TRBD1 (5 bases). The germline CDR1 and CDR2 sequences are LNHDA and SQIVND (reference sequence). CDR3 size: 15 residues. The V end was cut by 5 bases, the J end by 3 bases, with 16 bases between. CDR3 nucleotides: TGTGCCAGTAGTGAGGCGGCGGGGGTAGACTATGGCTACACCTTC. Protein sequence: CASSEAAGVDYGYTF.

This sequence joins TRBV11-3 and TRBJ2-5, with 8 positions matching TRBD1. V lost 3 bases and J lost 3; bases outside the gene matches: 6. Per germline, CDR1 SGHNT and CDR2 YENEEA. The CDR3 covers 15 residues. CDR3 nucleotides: TGTGCCAGCAGCTTTGGACAGGGAAGGGAAGAGACCCAGTACTTC. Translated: CASSFGQGREETQYF.

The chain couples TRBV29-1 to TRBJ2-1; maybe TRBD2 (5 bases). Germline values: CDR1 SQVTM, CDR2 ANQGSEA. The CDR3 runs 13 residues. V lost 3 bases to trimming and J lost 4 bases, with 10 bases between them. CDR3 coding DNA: TGCAGCGTTGAGGTTCGGGGTTACAATGAGCAGTTCTTC. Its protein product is CSVEVRGYNEQFF.

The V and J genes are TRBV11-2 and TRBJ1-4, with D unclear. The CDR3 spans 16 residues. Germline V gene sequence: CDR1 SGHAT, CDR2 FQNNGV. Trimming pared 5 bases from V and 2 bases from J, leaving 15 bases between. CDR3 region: CASSPAARGTNEKLFF. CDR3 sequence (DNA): TGTGCCAGCAGCCCCGCAGCCCGAGGGACTAATGAAAAACTGTTTTTT.

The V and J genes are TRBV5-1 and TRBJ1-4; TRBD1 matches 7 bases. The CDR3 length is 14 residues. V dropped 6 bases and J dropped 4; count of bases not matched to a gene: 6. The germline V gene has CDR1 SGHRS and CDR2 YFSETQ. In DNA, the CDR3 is TGCGCCAGCACTCCGGGACAGTATAATGAAAAACTGTTTTTT. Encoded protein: CASTPGQYNEKLFF.

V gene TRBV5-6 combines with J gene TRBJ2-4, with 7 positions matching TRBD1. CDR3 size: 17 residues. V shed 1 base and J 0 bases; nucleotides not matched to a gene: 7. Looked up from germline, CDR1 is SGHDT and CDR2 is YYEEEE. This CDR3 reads CASSLNWDSKAKNIQYF. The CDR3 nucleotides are TGTGCCAGCAGCTTGAATTGGGACAGTAAAGCCAAAAACATTCAGTACTTC.

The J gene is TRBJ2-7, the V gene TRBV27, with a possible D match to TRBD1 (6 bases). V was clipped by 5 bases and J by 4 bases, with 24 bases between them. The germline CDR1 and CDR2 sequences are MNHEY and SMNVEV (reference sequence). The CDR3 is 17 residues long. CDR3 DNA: TGTGCCAGCAGTCCTGACGGCCGACGGACAGCCCAATACGAGCAGTACTTC. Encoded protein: CASSPDGRRTAQYEQYF.

CDR3 bases: TGTGCCAGCAGTTCCTTTGGGTGGGACAAAAATTCACCCCTCCACTTT. This encodes CASSSFGWDKNSPLHF. The chain uses TRBV27 and TRBJ1-6, with D possibly being TRBD1 (6 bases). V shed 4 bases and J shed 7 bases, with 17 bases lying between them. The CDR3 length is 16 residues. CDR1 and CDR2 from the germline V gene are MNHEY and SMNVEV (reference sequence).

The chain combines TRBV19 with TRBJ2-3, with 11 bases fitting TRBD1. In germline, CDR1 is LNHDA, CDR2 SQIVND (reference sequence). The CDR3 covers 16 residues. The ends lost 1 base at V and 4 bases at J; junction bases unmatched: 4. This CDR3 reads CASSIGTGGRADTQYF. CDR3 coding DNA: TGTGCCAGTAGTATAGGGACAGGGGGCCGTGCAGATACGCAGTATTTT.

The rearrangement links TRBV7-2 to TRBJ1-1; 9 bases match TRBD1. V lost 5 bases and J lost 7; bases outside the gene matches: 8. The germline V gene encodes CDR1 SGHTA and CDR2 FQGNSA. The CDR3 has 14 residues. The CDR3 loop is CASSTQGANGEAFF. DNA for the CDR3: TGTGCCAGCAGCACACAGGGGGCGAACGGTGAAGCTTTCTTT.

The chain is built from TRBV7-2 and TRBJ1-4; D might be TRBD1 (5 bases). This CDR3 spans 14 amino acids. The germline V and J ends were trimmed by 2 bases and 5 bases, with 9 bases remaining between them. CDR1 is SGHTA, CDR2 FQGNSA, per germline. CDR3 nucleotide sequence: TGTGCCAGCAGCTTAATCAGGGAAAATGAAAAACTGTTTTTT. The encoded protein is CASSLIRENEKLFF.

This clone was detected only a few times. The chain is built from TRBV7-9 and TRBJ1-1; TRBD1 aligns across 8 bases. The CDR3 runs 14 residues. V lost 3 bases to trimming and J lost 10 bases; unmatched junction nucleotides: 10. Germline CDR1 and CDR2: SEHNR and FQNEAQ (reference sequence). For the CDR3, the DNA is TGTGCCAGCAGCTTGGTCCGACAGGGGAGGGGAGCTTTCTTT. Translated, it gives CASSLVRQGRGAFF.

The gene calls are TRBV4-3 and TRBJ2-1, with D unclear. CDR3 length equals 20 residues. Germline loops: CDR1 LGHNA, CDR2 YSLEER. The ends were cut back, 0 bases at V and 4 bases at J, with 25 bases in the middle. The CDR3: CASSQDLSRNTLDFYNEQFF. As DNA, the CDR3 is TGCGCCAGCAGCCAAGATCTCAGTAGGAATACCCTCGACTTTTACAATGAGCAGTTCTTC.

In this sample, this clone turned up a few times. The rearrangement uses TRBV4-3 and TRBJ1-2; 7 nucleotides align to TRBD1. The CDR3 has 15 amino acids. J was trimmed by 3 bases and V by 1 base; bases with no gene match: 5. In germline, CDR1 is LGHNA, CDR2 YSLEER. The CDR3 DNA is TGCGCCAGCAGCCAAGTTGGGACAGCGGACTATGGCTACACCTTC. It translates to CASSQVGTADYGYTF.

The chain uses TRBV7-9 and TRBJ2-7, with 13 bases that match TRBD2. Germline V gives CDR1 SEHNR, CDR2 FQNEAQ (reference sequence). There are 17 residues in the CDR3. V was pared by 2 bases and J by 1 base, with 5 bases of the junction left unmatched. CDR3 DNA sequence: TGTGCCAGCAGCTTACCACTAGCGGGGGGGATATCCTACGAGCAGTACTTC. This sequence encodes CASSLPLAGGISYEQYF.